This T cell receptor beta chain was captured by sequencing in a study of metastatic and nonmetastatic thyroid tumors. Among the patients, none had received any treatment before thyroid surgery. TCRdb re-called the PCR reads through MiXCR. The sample yields more than 50,000 clones, 20% to 25% seen once. The CDR3 totals 15 residues. Trimming removed 1 base at V and 1 base at J, with 9 bases between. Germline assignment: CDR1 SGHAT and CDR2 FQDESV (reference sequence). This clone was counted at least ten times. The receptor's source is a female donor with papillary thyroid cancer or a benign thyroid nodule (not recorded which). Some clones in this sample may be carry-over from other donors' samples. The sequenced sample was blood. V is TRBV11-1 and J is TRBJ2-3, with a possible D match to TRBD2 (5 bases). Written as DNA, the CDR3 is TGTGCCAGCAGCTTAGATGGGAGTGGCACAGATACGCAGTATTTT. Translated: CASSLDGSGTDTQYF.